This TCR beta chain was sequenced in a study of cytomegalovirus exposure and HLA in healthy donors. Whole-study findings and limits: For most TCR sequences rarity was the rule, although some public TCRs occurred in many donors. Follow-up analysis later connected one missense variant in DCLRE1C with trimming of TCR beta V- and J-genes.

PCR primers comprised 60 Vbeta and 13 Jbeta primers. Repertoires were generated with immunoSEQ multiplex PCR, while TCRdb's copy carries only in-frame clones and drops some. The data hold 150,000 to 160,000 clones, with 80% observed a single time. The V gene lost 2 bases and the J gene lost 7 bases, with 16 bases spanning the gap. CDR3 length: 15 residues. The germline V gene has CDR1 SGHDT and CDR2 YYEEEE. Healthy people donating bone marrow made up the donors. At sampling all donors were nominally healthy, likely with unrecorded immune exposures. As for this clone: Its antigen is still unknown.

The source material was PBMCs. This TCR derives from a woman aged 40 to 50 in good health and CMV-seropositive. The rearrangement joins TRBV5-6 to TRBJ2-1; a weak D match, TRBD2 (6 bases). CDR3 protein: CASSFLSGSGNEQFF. CDR3 in DNA: TGTGCCAGCAGCTTCCTCTCCGGGAGTGGTAATGAGCAGTTCTTC.